A single sample is the source of the 8 T cell receptor beta chains below, sequenced in a study of shared clonotypes between healthy human individuals. The naive CD8 population came from CD45RO-negative cells selected for CCR7, without terminally differentiated effector memory CD45RA+ cells. Only in-frame clones appear in the TCRdb table, and some are missing; sequencing was by immunoSEQ multiplex PCR. The sample lists hundreds of thousands of clones, 85% to 95% occurring once. The sample consisted of naive CD8+ T cells sorted from blood. The receptors here all came from a woman aged 25 to 39 in good health.

In this sample, this clone turned up once. The chain links TRBV19 to TRBJ1-1; D unresolved. The germline V gene encodes CDR1 LNHDA and CDR2 SQIVND (reference sequence). CDR3 length: 15 amino acids. The V gene lost 6 bases and the J gene lost 1 base, with 15 bases spanning the gap. The CDR3 DNA sequence: TGTGCCAGTAGGGAGATAGGGTGGAGGAACACTGAAGCTTTCTTT. Its protein product is CASREIGWRNTEAFF. Drawing the rest from reference TRBV19 and TRBJ1-1, the complete variable domain is DGGITQSPKYLFRKEGQNVTLSCEQNLNHDAMYWYRQDPGQGLRLIYYSQIVNDFQKGDIAEGYSVSREKKESFPLTVTSAQKNPTAFYLCASREIGWRNTEAFFGQGTRLTVV.

Details on this clone: Additional DNA sequences in this sample encode the identical CDR3. This chain joins TRBV5-1 and TRBJ2-6, with D perhaps TRBD2 (5 bases). Germline-derived CDR1 and CDR2 are SGHRS and YFSETQ. V was shortened by 0 bases and J by 1 base, with 5 bases between the two germline ends. This CDR3 has 15 residues. The CDR3 coding sequence is TGCGCCAGCAGCTTGGGAGGGTCTGGGGCCAACGTCCTGACTTTC. Its translation is CASSLGGSGANVLTF. The whole variable domain, remainder taken from reference TRBV5-1 and TRBJ2-6, is KAGVTQTPRYLIKTRGQQVTLSCSPISGHRSVSWYQQTPGQGLQFLFEYFSETQRNKGNFPGRFSGRQFSNSRSEMNVSTLELGDSALYLCASSLGGSGANVLTFGAGSRLTVL.

V gene TRBV6-1 combines with J gene TRBJ1-4, with D perhaps matching TRBD1 (5 bases). Trimming removed 6 bases from V and 7 bases from J, with 15 bases in between. The CDR3 contains 14 residues. Looked up from germline, CDR1 is MNHNS and CDR2 is SASEGT. CDR3 region: CASSPRAEIEKLFF. The CDR3 nucleotides read TGTGCCAGCAGCCCCAGGGCGGAGATTGAAAAACTGTTTTTT.

The V and J genes are TRBV6-1 and TRBJ1-2, with unresolved D. Deletions cut 0 bases from V and 0 bases from J, with 14 bases between. Germline assignment: CDR1 MNHNS and CDR2 SASEGT. The CDR3 covers 17 residues. The CDR3 bases are TGTGCCAGCAGTGAAGCTGTTGGAAGGGTGGCTAACTATGGCTACACCTTC. Translation gives CASSEAVGRVANYGYTF.

The chain recombines TRBV19 with TRBJ1-2, with D uncertain. Germline V CDR1 and CDR2: LNHDA, SQIVND (reference sequence). This CDR3 contains 14 residues. The germline V and J ends were trimmed by 7 bases and 4 bases, with 16 bases remaining between them. As DNA, the CDR3 is TGTGCCAGTACCCCGCAATCGTCGGTCTATGGCTACACCTTC. This sequence encodes CASTPQSSVYGYTF.

The chain employs TRBV9 and TRBJ1-2; maybe TRBD1 (6 bases). Trimming cost V 1 base and J 2 bases, with 15 bases left between them. The CDR3 covers 16 residues. Looked up from germline, CDR1 is SGDLS and CDR2 is YYNGEE. The CDR3 is CASSVLPGRGNYGYTF. CDR3 nucleotides: TGTGCCAGCAGCGTATTGCCGGGCAGGGGAAACTATGGCTACACCTTC.

The gene calls are TRBV6-5 and TRBJ2-5, with 9 bases lining up with TRBD2. The end of the DNA is better explained by TRBJ2-7, so the J call may be wrong. The germline V gene encodes CDR1 MNHEY and CDR2 SVGAGI. The CDR3 has 15 residues. CDR3 sequence: CASSQTSGLSYEQYF. For the CDR3, the DNA is TGTGCCAGCAGTCAGACTAGCGGTCTCTCCTACGAGCAGTACTTC.

The chain has TRBV25-1 and TRBJ2-5, with D possibly TRBD1 on 6 matching bases. Trimming pared 3 bases from V and 2 bases from J, leaving 16 bases between. This CDR3 region has 16 residues. Germline V gene lookup returns CDR1 MGHDK and CDR2 SYGVNS. This CDR3 reads CASSDLQDRYQETQYF. The CDR3 region has the DNA TGTGCCAGCAGTGACCTCCAGGACAGATATCAAGAGACCCAGTACTTC.